This T cell receptor beta chain derives from a study of graft-versus-host responses after intestinal transplantation. Study in general: Among the recipients, all got anti-thymocyte globulin induction and then tacrolimus and steroids for roughly three years.

About this clone: The junction and the germline gene differ at one end; a read error may be behind it.

Sequencing used immunoSEQ multiplex PCR; TCRdb keeps in-frame clones, though not all of them. The sample has under 6,000 clones, over 75% seen once; the top ten hold 9.5% to 12%. Graft specimens yielded both intraepithelial and lamina propria lymphocytes. The germline gives CDR1 MNHEY, CDR2 SVGAGI. This CDR3 is 13 amino acids long. The clonotype comes from a human patient who received an intestinal transplant, so some T cells may come from the graft donor. The sample in question was ileum tissue, obtained 156 days after intestinal transplant. V gene TRBV6-5 combines with J gene TRBJ1-2; TRBD1 might be the D (5 bases). CDR3 nucleotide sequence: TGTGCCAGCAGTTACATGGCAGGGAGAGGCTGCACCTTC. Translated: CASSYMAGRGCTF.